This paragraph reports one T cell receptor (beta chain). Its specificity is not known. The data were taken from a study of graft-versus-host responses after intestinal transplantation. Notes on the study in general: The study associated peak circulating GvH clone levels with early post-transplant HvG declines.

The germline CDR1 and CDR2 sequences are MNHEY and SVGAGI. With 6 bases removed from V and 6 bases from J, the gap between germline ends came to 13 bases. This CDR3 has 13 amino acids. Only in-frame clones appear in the TCRdb table, and some are missing; sequencing was by immunoSEQ multiplex PCR. The sample records more than 65,000 clones, around 91% being singletons. The V call is TRBV6-5, the J call TRBJ2-3; perhaps TRBD1 as D (6 bases). This TCR was sampled from a human donor who received an intestinal transplant. The specimen comprised unstimulated CD8+ T cells sorted from spleen or lymph node cells, sampled before intestinal transplant. DNA for the CDR3: TGTGCCAGCAGGGGGACACAGGGCGATACGCAGTATTTT. This codes for CASRGTQGDTQYF.